This TCR beta chain is from a study of T cell responses to AZD1222 COVID-19 vaccine. Study-level results: Donors, mostly white British, included more females; clonal diversity was possibly underestimated.

Clones were read by immunoSEQ multiplex PCR, and TCRdb kept only the in-frame ones, dropping some. The data hold about 130,000 clones, with around 85% observed a single time. Only a few counts were recorded for this clone. What it recognizes is unknown. The same CDR3 arises from other DNA sequences in this sample as well. Germline-derived CDR1 and CDR2 are SGHVS and FNYEAQ. Deletions cut 2 bases from V and 1 base from J, with 9 bases between. The CDR3 runs to 15 residues. V gene TRBV7-6 combines with J gene TRBJ1-3; no clear D gene. The TCR was taken from an adult in good health. The material was peripheral blood, obtained on day 0 of AZD1222 vaccination. The CDR3 sequence is CASSLTSGSGNTIYF. CDR3 nucleotides: TGTGCCAGCAGCTTAACGAGTGGGTCTGGAAACACCATATATTTT.